Below, one T cell receptor beta chain is given with its context. Germline CDR1 MNHNS, CDR2 SASEGT. This CDR3 contains 16 residues. With 3 bases removed from V and 0 bases from J, the gap between germline ends came to 12 bases. The data were taken from a study of T cell responses to AZD1222 COVID-19 vaccine. Using immunoSEQ multiplex PCR, the repertoire was profiled, and TCRdb retains in-frame clones only, with some absent. The sample records 110,000 to 150,000 clones, approximately 91% being singletons. The sequence was obtained from an adult who received the AZD1222 COVID-19 vaccine. The sample was peripheral blood, taken 28 days after the second AZD1222 dose. J is TRBJ1-3 and V is TRBV6-1; perhaps TRBD1 as D (6 bases). CDR3 in amino acids: CASSDAGQSSGNTIYF. The CDR3 DNA follows: TGTGCCAGCAGTGATGCAGGACAGAGCTCTGGAAACACCATATATTTT.